Below are 13 T cell receptor beta chains sequenced from a single sample in a study of cytomegalovirus exposure and HLA in healthy donors. Amplification used 60 Vbeta primers and 13 Jbeta primers. Produced via immunoSEQ multiplex PCR; TCRdb's table is partial and in-frame only. The sample yields 100,000 or so clones, roughly 82% seen once. Sample: PBMCs. All receptors derive from a man aged 35 to 55 in good health and CMV-seropositive.

The chain combines TRBV5-1 with TRBJ2-7; possible D gene TRBD2, 6 bases. Germline V gives CDR1 SGHRS, CDR2 YFSETQ. The CDR3 contains 17 residues. Trimming shortened V by 0 bases and J by 1 base, and 17 bases separated the two germline ends. DNA of the CDR3: TGCGCCAGCAGCTTGGTATCTGCGGGGCCAGGGTCCTACGAGCAGTACTTC. Amino acid sequence: CASSLVSAGPGSYEQYF.

The V and J genes are TRBV2 and TRBJ1-3; no clear D. There are 17 residues in the CDR3. Trimming took off 5 bases at V and 4 bases at J, with 21 bases between the two ends. The germline CDR1 and CDR2 sequences are SNHLY and FYNNEI. The CDR3 DNA follows: TGTGCCAGCAGTCCAAGACCATGGAATGCGGGGGGAAACACCATATATTTT. This encodes CASSPRPWNAGGNTIYF.

In its sample, this clone was seen once. The chain couples TRBV9 to TRBJ1-3; D perhaps matches TRBD1 (6 bases). Germline assignment: CDR1 SGDLS and CDR2 YYNGEE. This CDR3 has 15 residues. The germline V and J ends were trimmed by 3 bases and 4 bases, with 14 bases remaining between them. The CDR3 DNA reads as TGTGCCAGCAGCGCGAGAACCGGGACAGGAAACACCATATATTTT. This codes for CASSARTGTGNTIYF.

The genes are TRBV2 and TRBJ2-5, with D uncertain. This CDR3 region has 11 residues. The germline V gene has CDR1 SNHLY and CDR2 FYNNEI. The CDR3 sequence is CGSELSETQYF. For the CDR3, the DNA is TGTGGAAGCGAGTTGAGCGAGACCCAGTACTTC.

This chain links TRBV7-2 with TRBJ2-7; no reliable D call. The CDR3 sequence is 12 residues long. Trimming left V 5 bases short and J 7 bases short, with 12 bases between. In germline, CDR1 is SGHTA, CDR2 FQGNSA. CDR3 nucleotides: TGTGCCAGCAGCCAATTAGGCGGAGAGCAGTACTTC. Its translation: CASSQLGGEQYF.

This clone was counted once. This chain joins TRBV5-1 and TRBJ2-1, with 9 bases that match TRBD1. Germline loops: CDR1 SGHRS, CDR2 YFSETQ. V shed 4 bases and J 8 bases; nucleotides not matched to a gene: 10. The CDR3 sequence is 15 residues long. This CDR3 is CASSITGTGSHEQFF. CDR3 DNA sequence: TGCGCCAGCAGCATTACCGGGACAGGGTCCCATGAGCAGTTCTTC.

The CDR3: CASSQSRQVSTEAFF. In nucleotides, the CDR3 is TGCGCCAGCAGTCAATCCAGACAGGTTAGCACTGAAGCTTTCTTT. The J gene is TRBJ1-1, the V gene TRBV23-1, with D tentatively TRBD1 (6 bases). Being an ORF, TRBV23-1 has a function that is uncertain. This CDR3 is built from 15 residues. Trimming cost V 0 bases and J 4 bases, with 12 bases left between them.

This clone was recorded a few times. The chain recombines TRBV7-3 with TRBJ2-2; D unclear. The germline V gene has CDR1 SGHTA and CDR2 FQGTGA. The ends were cut back, 5 bases at V and 4 bases at J, with 11 bases in the middle. The CDR3 is 14 residues long. CDR3 in DNA: TGTGCCAGCAGCCTAAACCCCGGCACCGGGGAGCTGTTTTTT. It encodes CASSLNPGTGELFF.

The V and J genes are TRBV6-5 and TRBJ1-3; D might be TRBD1 (6 bases). CDR3 size: 15 residues. Per germline, CDR1 MNHEY and CDR2 SVGAGI. The V gene lost 5 bases and the J gene lost 2 bases, with 13 bases spanning the gap. CDR3 in DNA: TGTGCCAGCAGTAGGACCAGGGGCGCTGGAAACACCATATATTTT. Protein product: CASSRTRGAGNTIYF.

This chain connects TRBV7-2 to TRBJ2-7; 10 bases agree with TRBD2. Germline CDR1 reads SGHTA; CDR2 reads FQGNSA. Trimming removed 5 bases from V and 0 bases from J; junction bases left unmatched: 7. The CDR3 runs to 16 residues. The CDR3 spells CASSRRLAGASYEQYF. The CDR3 coding sequence is TGTGCCAGCAGCCGTCGCCTAGCGGGGGCCTCCTACGAGCAGTACTTC.

This clone has only a few counts. J is TRBJ2-2 and V is TRBV5-1; 7 nucleotides agree with TRBD1. This CDR3 comprises 15 residues. Germline V gene sequence: CDR1 SGHRS, CDR2 YFSETQ. V shed 0 bases and J 4 bases; nucleotides not matched to a gene: 3. The CDR3 reads CASSLEGGSTGELFF. The CDR3 DNA sequence: TGCGCCAGCAGCTTGGAAGGGGGCAGCACCGGGGAGCTGTTTTTT.

This rearrangement joins TRBV4-2 to TRBJ2-1, with 8 bases identical to TRBD2. The CDR3 covers 15 residues. The junction had 7 bases not matched to a gene; V was cut back by 2 bases and J by 7 bases. Per the germline V gene, CDR1 is LGHNA and CDR2 is YNFKEQ. The CDR3 DNA sequence: TGTGCCAGCAGCCAACACCCGGGGGGGCATAATGAGCAGTTCTTC. This encodes CASSQHPGGHNEQFF.

V gene TRBV18 combines with J gene TRBJ2-7; 8 nucleotides match TRBD2. The CDR3 contains 15 residues. V shed 8 bases and J 4 bases; nucleotides not matched to a gene: 13. The germline V gene encodes CDR1 KGHSH and CDR2 LQKENI. CDR3 in amino acids: CASASDSGARYEQYF. For the CDR3, the DNA is TGTGCCAGCGCAAGCGATAGCGGGGCGAGGTACGAGCAGTACTTC. The full variable domain, its missing parts supplied by reference TRBV18 and TRBJ2-7, is NAGVMQNPRHLVRRRGQEARLRCSPMKGHSHVYWYRQLPEEGLKFMVYLQKENIIDESGMPKERFSAEFPKEGPSILRIQQVVRGDSAAYFCASASDSGARYEQYFGPGTRLTVT.